The next 21 T cell receptor beta chains were all read from a single sample in a study of cytomegalovirus exposure and HLA in healthy donors. This PCR relied on a set of 60 Vbeta primers and 13 Jbeta primers. Method: immunoSEQ multiplex PCR; TCRdb's copy keeps in-frame clones and lacks some. The data contain around 150,000 clones, 85% of them singletons. The specimen sequenced was PBMCs. The source is a man younger than 35 in good health and CMV-seropositive.

The CDR3 DNA is TGCGCCAGCAGCTTATGGGGACAGGATGAAAAACTGTTTTTT. Protein product: CASSLWGQDEKLFF. The chain carries TRBV5-1 and TRBJ1-4, with TRBD1 matching over 8 bases. This CDR3 contains 14 residues. J gave up 6 bases and V 2 bases, and 3 bases lay outside the gene matches. Per the germline V gene, CDR1 is SGHRS and CDR2 is YFSETQ.

The genes are TRBV7-2 and TRBJ1-3; 7 nucleotides align to TRBD1. Germline V gene data show CDR1 as SGHTA and CDR2 as FQGNSA. With 4 bases clipped from V and 4 bases from J, the junction kept 4 bases outside the gene matches. CDR3 size: 14 residues. The CDR3 bases are TGTGCCAGCAGCTCCAGGGGGACCGGAAACACCATATATTTT. This sequence encodes CASSSRGTGNTIYF.

A single count supports this clone. The chain combines TRBV2 with TRBJ2-7; 7 nucleotides align to TRBD1. CDR3 length: 15 residues. V was clipped by 2 bases and J by 2 bases; unmatched bases: 6. Germline-derived CDR1 and CDR2 are SNHLY and FYNNEI. CDR3 in DNA: TGTGCCAGCAGTGAATTCGGGACAGCGACCTACGAGCAGTACTTC. Residues: CASSEFGTATYEQYF.

This clone was recorded once. This chain joins TRBV6-5 and TRBJ2-1; 10 nucleotides match TRBD2. Germline values: CDR1 MNHEY, CDR2 SVGAGI. This CDR3 spans 14 amino acids. V trimming: 5 bases; J trimming: 4 bases; junction bases outside the gene matches: 2. CDR3 DNA: TGTGCCAGCAGTCGGACTAGCGGATACAATGAGCAGTTCTTC. It yields the protein CASSRTSGYNEQFF.

CDR3 loop: CASSIESDQPQHF. The CDR3 nucleotides read TGTGCCAGCTCGATAGAGAGCGATCAGCCCCAGCATTTT. The V call is TRBV5-5, the J call TRBJ1-5; no clear D gene. Trimming stripped 7 bases from V and 5 bases from J, with 13 bases between. Germline CDR1 reads SGHKS; CDR2 reads YYEKEE (reference sequence). The CDR3 spans 13 residues.

The chain employs TRBV29-1 and TRBJ2-1, with TRBD2 matching 14 bases. With V trimmed by 1 base and J by 0 bases, 8 bases remained unmatched. Germline CDR1 reads SQVTM; CDR2 reads ANQGSEA. The CDR3 sequence is 19 residues long. The CDR3 coding sequence is TGCAGCGTTGAAGCTAGGGGACTAGCGGGGGTTAGCTCCTACAATGAGCAGTTCTTC. Translating it yields CSVEARGLAGVSSYNEQFF.

The rearrangement joins TRBV5-4 to TRBJ1-6; possibly TRBD1 for D (6 bases). The CDR3 loop spans 15 amino acids. Germline lookup yields CDR1 SGHNT and CDR2 YYREEE (reference sequence). The V gene lost 3 bases and the J gene lost 10 bases, with 17 bases spanning the gap. The CDR3 sequence: CASSSDPTGYSPLHF. The CDR3 bases are TGTGCCAGCAGCTCGGATCCGACAGGTTACTCACCCCTCCACTTT. Using reference TRBV5-4 and TRBJ1-6 for the parts outside the CDR3, the full variable domain is ETGVTQSPTHLIKTRGQQVTLRCSSQSGHNTVSWYQQALGQGPQFIFQYYREEENGRGNFPPRFSGLQFPNYSSELNVNALELDDSALYLCASSSDPTGYSPLHFGNGTRLTVT.

The chain links TRBV7-8 to TRBJ1-6, with D tentatively TRBD1 (5 bases). The germline CDR1 and CDR2 sequences are SGHVS and FQNEAQ. The CDR3 covers 19 residues. Trimming removed 1 base at V and 4 bases at J, with 20 bases between. The CDR3 sequence is CASSLVQAKGMGYNSPLHF. The CDR3 nucleotides are TGTGCCAGCAGCTTAGTACAGGCCAAGGGTATGGGATATAATTCACCCCTCCACTTT.

The J gene is TRBJ1-2, the V gene TRBV7-6; D remains unclear. CDR1 SGHVS and CDR2 FNYEAQ come from the germline V gene. CDR3 length: 14 residues. V was shortened by 5 bases and J by 2 bases, with 12 bases between the two germline ends. The CDR3: CASSPRAGNYGYTF. The CDR3 region has the DNA TGTGCCAGCAGCCCGCGGGCAGGCAACTATGGCTACACCTTC. Drawing the rest from reference TRBV7-6 and TRBJ1-2, the complete variable domain is GAGVSQSPRYKVTKRGQDVALRCDPISGHVSLYWYRQALGQGPEFLTYFNYEAQQDKSGLPNDRFSAERPEGSISTLTIQRTEQRDSAMYRCASSPRAGNYGYTFGSGTRLTVV.

The chain is built from TRBV7-2 and TRBJ2-7; 9 bases align to TRBD2. The germline CDR1 and CDR2 sequences are SGHTA and FQGNSA. V dropped 2 bases and J dropped 2; count of bases not matched to a gene: 1. The CDR3 sequence is 14 residues long. The CDR3: CASSLRGGAYEQYF. Here the CDR3 DNA reads TGTGCCAGCAGCTTACGCGGGGGGGCCTACGAGCAGTACTTC.

This chain joins TRBV6-5 and TRBJ2-7; 8 bases are a match to TRBD2. Germline lookup yields CDR1 MNHEY and CDR2 SVGAGI. Trimming at V came to 5 bases and at J to 1 base, leaving 4 bases not matched to a gene. The CDR3 contains 14 residues. The CDR3 reads CASSPGTSSYEQYF. In nucleotides, the CDR3 is TGTGCCAGCAGTCCAGGGACTAGTTCCTACGAGCAGTACTTC.

The gene calls are TRBV30 and TRBJ2-3, with D possibly being TRBD1 (6 bases). Germline-derived CDR1 and CDR2 are GTSNPN and SVGIG (reference sequence). V shed 4 bases and J shed 0 bases, with 17 bases lying between them. CDR3 length: 16 amino acids. The CDR3 reads CAWTPGVGASTDTQYF. The CDR3 region has the DNA TGTGCCTGGACCCCAGGCGTGGGGGCTAGCACAGATACGCAGTATTTT. The full variable domain, in which reference TRBV30 and TRBJ2-3 provide the parts outside the CDR3, is SQTIHQWPATLVQPVGSPLSLECTVEGTSNPNLYWYRQAAGRGLQLLFYSVGIGQISSEVPQNLSASRPQDRQFILSSKKLLLSDSGFYLCAWTPGVGASTDTQYFGPGTRLTVL.

The chain joins TRBV19 to TRBJ1-2; TRBD1 aligns across 12 bases. The length of the CDR3 is 17 residues. V dropped 7 bases and J dropped 3; count of bases not matched to a gene: 12. Germline-derived CDR1 and CDR2 are LNHDA and SQIVND (reference sequence). DNA for the CDR3: TGTGCCAGTAATCCGGGACAGGGGGCGCGTAGTGACTATGGCTACACCTTC. It is translated as CASNPGQGARSDYGYTF. The whole variable domain, remainder taken from reference TRBV19 and TRBJ1-2, is DGGITQSPKYLFRKEGQNVTLSCEQNLNHDAMYWYRQDPGQGLRLIYYSQIVNDFQKGDIAEGYSVSREKKESFPLTVTSAQKNPTAFYLCASNPGQGARSDYGYTFGSGTRLTVV.

The V gene is TRBV14, the J gene TRBJ1-6; no clear D gene. Looked up from germline, CDR1 is SGHDN and CDR2 is FVKESK. V gave up 1 base and J gave up 4 bases, with 5 bases separating them. The CDR3 has 14 residues. CDR3 in amino acids: CASSQALYNSPLHF. In DNA form, the CDR3 reads TGTGCCAGCAGCCAAGCTCTATATAATTCACCCCTCCACTTT.

On this clone itself: The germline gene is not matched at one end of the junction; a read error may be the cause. This chain connects TRBV23-1 to TRBJ1-4; TRBD1 matches 9 bases. TRBV23-1 is an open reading frame whose function is uncertain. This CDR3 is built from 12 residues. The DNA of the CDR3 is TGCGCCAGCAGTCAACTCCCGGGACAGGGTGTTTTT. It encodes CASSQLPGQGVF.

The chain has TRBV7-9 and TRBJ1-1, with 8 bases that match TRBD1. The CDR3 contains 14 residues. Germline V gene sequence: CDR1 SEHNR, CDR2 FQNEAQ (reference sequence). Germline trimming cut 5 bases from V and 6 bases from J; bases unmatched to any gene: 8. Here the CDR3 DNA reads TGTGCCAGCAGCCCAGTGCAGGGGGCCGCTGAAGCTTTCTTT. Its translation is CASSPVQGAAEAFF.

This clone was seen a few times. The V call is TRBV25-1, the J call TRBJ1-1, with 7 bases that match TRBD1. CDR1 is MGHDK and CDR2 is SYGVNS in the germline V gene. Trimming at V came to 1 base and at J to 1 base, leaving 3 bases not matched to a gene. CDR3 length: 15 residues. The CDR3 here is CASSEWDSSNTEAFF. CDR3 in DNA: TGTGCCAGCAGTGAATGGGACAGTTCGAACACTGAAGCTTTCTTT.

The chain combines TRBV11-2 with TRBJ1-1; weak D call: TRBD1 (5 bases). The CDR3 totals 15 residues. V lost 4 bases to trimming and J lost 4 bases, with 16 bases between them. Germline V gene data show CDR1 as SGHAT and CDR2 as FQNNGV. CDR3 sequence: CASSYGVGVGTEAFF. Written as DNA, the CDR3 is TGTGCCAGCAGCTACGGAGTAGGGGTAGGCACTGAAGCTTTCTTT.

This sequence joins TRBV10-3 and TRBJ2-5; possible D gene TRBD2, 5 bases. The CDR3 spans 13 residues. Per the germline V gene, CDR1 is ENHRY and CDR2 is SYGVKD. The V and J ends lost 3 bases and 5 bases respectively, with 10 bases between them. The CDR3 DNA follows: TGTGCCATCAGTGACGGGGTCGGGGAGACCCAGTACTTC. Translated: CAISDGVGETQYF.

The chain combines TRBV2 with TRBJ2-1; TRBD2 matches at 9 bases. CDR1 and CDR2 (germline): SNHLY, FYNNEI. The CDR3 loop spans 15 amino acids. V lost 5 bases and J lost 2; bases outside the gene matches: 4. The CDR3 DNA reads TGTGCCAGCAGTTCCAGCGGGGGGCCCTACAATGAGCAGTTCTTC. It is translated as CASSSSGGPYNEQFF.

The gene calls are TRBV10-3 and TRBJ2-7, with D possibly TRBD1 on 5 matching bases. CDR3 length equals 12 residues. Germline V gene lookup returns CDR1 ENHRY and CDR2 SYGVKD. Between the trimmed V and J ends, which lost 3 bases and 4 bases, there was a span of 7 bases. Here the CDR3 DNA reads TGTGCCATCAGTGAAGGGGCATACGAGCAGTACTTC. Translated: CAISEGAYEQYF.